The T cell receptor (beta chain) described here comes from a study of T-cell memory formation after mild COVID-19. Study as a whole: Among the donors, TCR clusters were largely specific to each donor.

A note on this clonotype: The antigen is not known.

Study-wide findings and caveats: Pre-infection memory held some responding clones, suggesting pre-existing cross-reactive T cells responded.

Germline CDR1 is DFQATT and CDR2 is SNEGSKA (reference sequence). Losses at the gene ends were 5 bases for V and 9 bases for J; bases not matched to a gene: 7. The CDR3 length is 13 residues. TCRdb re-called the 5' RACE reads through MiXCR, storing one row per CDR3 protein. The data hold approximately 270,000 distinct CDR3 sequences, with 15% to 20% observed a single time. The specimen sequenced was PBMCs or a T cell subset sorted from them (not recorded which). V and J are TRBV20-1 and TRBJ1-6, with TRBD1 matching over 7 bases. The receptor's source is a man between 18 and 29 years old who had mild COVID-19 (a few samples of this study predate the infection). Cell type and time point are not known. Written as DNA, the CDR3 is TGCAGTGCTCCCGGAGGACAGGCTTCACCCCTCCACTTT. Translation: CSAPGGQASPLHF.